This T cell receptor beta chain was recovered during a study of blood T cell repertoires in COVID-19. About the research overall: Donors in the United States, Italy and Spain gave samples during acute or convalescent COVID-19. T cells, B-cell-depleted T cells, or PBMCs supplied cDNA or gDNA.

Source study methods: Counts of nucleated cells, estimated from reference gene primer amplification, were obtained. TCRdb's table, derived via immunoSEQ multiplex PCR, lists solely in-frame clones and lacks some. The V and J calls and the clone size are those of that table, but D and trimming were determined from the DNA. Among around 250,000 clones listed, more than 70% were seen once. The V gene's germline CDR1 is LGHDT and CDR2 YNNKEL (reference sequence). This CDR3 comprises 15 residues. Comment on this clone: A read error may produce the germline difference seen at one junction end.

The origin of this receptor is a man at least 80 years old with acute or convalescent COVID-19. The chain recombines TRBV3-1 (or the pseudogene TRBV3-2) with TRBJ2-1, with 11 bases aligning to TRBD2. Sequenced material: peripheral blood. CDR3 protein: CASSQPTLAGGTFLF. CDR3 DNA sequence: TGTGCCAGCAGCCAGCCCACCCTAGCGGGGGGTACGTTTCTCTTC.